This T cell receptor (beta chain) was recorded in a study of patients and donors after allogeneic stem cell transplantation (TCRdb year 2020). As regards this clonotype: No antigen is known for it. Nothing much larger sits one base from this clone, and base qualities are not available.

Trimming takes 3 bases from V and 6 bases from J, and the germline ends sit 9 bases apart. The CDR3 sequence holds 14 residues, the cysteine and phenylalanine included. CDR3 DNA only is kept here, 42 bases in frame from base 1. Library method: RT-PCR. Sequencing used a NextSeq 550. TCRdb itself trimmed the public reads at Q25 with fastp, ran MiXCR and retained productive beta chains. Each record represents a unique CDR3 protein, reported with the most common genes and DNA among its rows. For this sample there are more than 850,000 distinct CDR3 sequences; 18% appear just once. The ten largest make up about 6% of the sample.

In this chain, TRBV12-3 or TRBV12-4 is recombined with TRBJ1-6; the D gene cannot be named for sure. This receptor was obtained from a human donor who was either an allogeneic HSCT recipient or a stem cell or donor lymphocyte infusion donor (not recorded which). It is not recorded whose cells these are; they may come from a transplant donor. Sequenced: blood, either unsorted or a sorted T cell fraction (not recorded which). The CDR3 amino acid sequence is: CASSLPAFNSPLHF. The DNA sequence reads TGTGCCAGCAGTTTGCCAGCGTTTAATTCACCCCTCCACTTT.